This T cell receptor beta chain appears in the sequencing data of a study of CD8 T cells in ankylosing spondylitis. Notes on the study in general: Certain motif variants had earlier been reported in reactive arthritis synovial fluid and blood. Apparently characteristic of ankylosing spondylitis blood was a TCR beta motif (about eight highly homologous variants). Disease-linked clones had a CD8+ phenotype and relatively low frequency in peripheral blood. Clones linked to disease were reported to show significant enrichment in matched ankylosing spondylitis synovial fluid.

The junction had 7 bases not matched to a gene; V was cut back by 0 bases and J by 9 bases. The CDR3 totals 15 residues. The germline V gene encodes CDR1 SGHTA and CDR2 FQGTGA. Generation of TCR beta libraries employed quantitative 5'-RACE incorporating molecular barcodes. TCRdb re-called the 5' RACE reads with MiXCR, one entry per CDR3 protein. Among about 330,000 distinct CDR3 sequences listed, around 7.6% were seen once. This clonotype was counted between two and nine times. Its antigen is currently unknown. The J gene is TRBJ2-1, the V gene TRBV7-3; the match to TRBD2 covers 8 bases. This TCR was sampled from a male donor with ankylosing spondylitis. The specimen sequenced was blood, either unsorted or a sorted T cell fraction (not recorded which). This CDR3 reads CASSLTGGRSAEQFF. DNA of the CDR3: TGTGCCAGCAGCTTAACGGGCGGGAGGAGTGCTGAGCAGTTCTTC.